The 8 T cell receptor beta chains given below trace back to one sample, sequenced in a study of blood T cell repertoires in COVID-19. TCRdb keeps only in-frame clones here, not all; method: immunoSEQ multiplex PCR. In the table there are about 300,000 clones, around four fifths of which are singletons. Sequencing was performed on peripheral blood. Every receptor here comes from a woman aged 45 to 65 with acute or convalescent COVID-19.

V and J are TRBV19 and TRBJ1-5; TRBD1 aligns across 8 bases. This CDR3 has 13 amino acids. After removal of 4 bases from V and 7 bases from J, the junction contained 3 bases not matched to a gene. The germline V gene has CDR1 LNHDA and CDR2 SQIVND (reference sequence). The chain's CDR3 is CASSKTGGQPQHF. Here the CDR3 DNA reads TGTGCCAGTAGTAAAACAGGGGGGCAGCCCCAGCATTTT.

The chain has TRBV12-5 and TRBJ2-5, with TRBD2 matching over 7 bases. Germline V gene data show CDR1 as LGHNT and CDR2 as FRNRAP. The trim removed 5 bases at V and 0 bases at J, leaving 6 bases unmatched. This CDR3 region has 15 residues. The DNA for the CDR3 is TGTGCTAGTGGTGCGGGAGCCCTGTACCAAGAGACCCAGTACTTC. It yields the protein CASGAGALYQETQYF.

The chain recombines TRBV2 with TRBJ2-1; 10 bases match TRBD2. With 6 bases clipped from V and 6 bases from J, the junction kept 5 bases outside the gene matches. The CDR3 contains 14 residues. Germline V gene lookup returns CDR1 SNHLY and CDR2 FYNNEI. As DNA, the CDR3 is TGTGCCAGCAGACTGGGACTAGCGAGCAATGAGCAGTTCTTC. Translated, it gives CASRLGLASNEQFF.

This chain joins TRBV19 and TRBJ1-4; the D gene is possibly TRBD1 (5 bases). This CDR3 has 15 amino acids. The V gene's germline CDR1 is LNHDA and CDR2 SQIVND (reference sequence). Trimming pared 5 bases from V and 5 bases from J, leaving 15 bases between. The CDR3 here is CASSPQDIGNEKLFF. CDR3 nucleotides: TGTGCCAGTAGTCCCCAGGACATCGGGAATGAAAAACTGTTTTTT.

The chain carries TRBV5-6 and TRBJ1-2; D may be TRBD1 (5 bases). V lost 4 bases and J 4 bases, leaving 17 bases between the germline ends. Germline CDR1 and CDR2: SGHDT and YYEEEE. The CDR3 length is 15 residues. DNA of the CDR3: TGTGCCAGCAGCCCCGGGACTCCCGGTACCTATGGCTACACCTTC. This encodes CASSPGTPGTYGYTF.

The V and J genes are TRBV18 and TRBJ2-5; 9 bases are a match to TRBD2. This CDR3 has 17 amino acids. Germline trimming cut 4 bases from V and 0 bases from J; bases unmatched to any gene: 9. Germline V lookup: CDR1 KGHSH, CDR2 LQKENI. Here the CDR3 DNA reads TGTGCCAGCTCACAGCGCGGGACTAGCAGATACCAAGAGACCCAGTACTTC. It is translated as CASSQRGTSRYQETQYF.

The chain recombines TRBV7-9 with TRBJ2-3, with TRBD1 identical over 9 bases. The J segment lost 2 bases and the V segment lost 5 bases, leaving 5 bases of the junction unmatched. Germline CDR1 reads SEHNR; CDR2 reads FQNEAQ (reference sequence). This CDR3 contains 15 residues. The CDR3 DNA reads TGTGCCAGCAGCCCGGGGACAGGGTACACAGATACGCAGTATTTT. It yields the protein CASSPGTGYTDTQYF.

The chain recombines TRBV10-3 with TRBJ2-1, with 14 bases that match TRBD2. The J segment lost 2 bases and the V segment lost 5 bases, leaving 5 bases of the junction unmatched. The CDR3 is made up of 17 amino acids. CDR1 and CDR2 (germline): ENHRY, SYGVKD. The CDR3 DNA sequence: TGTGCCATCAGTCCGGGACTAGCGGGGGCCACCTACAATGAGCAGTTCTTC. Translating gives CAISPGLAGATYNEQFF.